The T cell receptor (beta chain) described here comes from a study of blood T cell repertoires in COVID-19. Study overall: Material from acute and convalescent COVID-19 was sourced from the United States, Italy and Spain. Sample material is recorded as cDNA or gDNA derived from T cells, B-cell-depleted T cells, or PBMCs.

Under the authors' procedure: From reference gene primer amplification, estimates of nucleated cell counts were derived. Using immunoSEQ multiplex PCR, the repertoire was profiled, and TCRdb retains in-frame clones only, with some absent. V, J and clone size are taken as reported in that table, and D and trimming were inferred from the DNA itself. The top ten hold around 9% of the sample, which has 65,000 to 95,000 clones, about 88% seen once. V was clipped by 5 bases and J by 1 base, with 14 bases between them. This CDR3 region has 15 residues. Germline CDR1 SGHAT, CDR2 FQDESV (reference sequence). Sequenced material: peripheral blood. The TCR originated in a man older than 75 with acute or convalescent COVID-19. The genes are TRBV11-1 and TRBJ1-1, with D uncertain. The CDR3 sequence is CASSPDLEGNTEAFF. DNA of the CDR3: TGTGCCAGCAGCCCGGACCTGGAGGGGAACACTGAAGCTTTCTTT.